Listed below are T cell receptor beta chains from one sample, sequenced in a study of spatial heterogeneity in lung cancer. TCRdb analysed the 5' RACE reads with MiXCR anew, one entry per CDR3 protein. The sample consists of 15,000 or so distinct CDR3 sequences, about 7% of them appearing once. Sequences were derived from lung tumor tissue, sampled at surgery. The receptors stem from a male donor with early-stage non-small cell lung cancer. CDR3s include the opening cysteine and the closing phenylalanine or tryptophan. A D gene is named only where the DNA matches it firmly. Size tells how often a clone was seen (once, few, many) or the class of an expanded clone, and some rows leave it out.

v_call	d_call	clone_size	j_call	cdr3_aa	cdr3_nt
TRBV20-1	TRBD1	few	TRBJ1-1	CSAAQGADLRTEAFF	TGCAGTGCCGCCCAGGGGGCAGACCTGAGGACTGAAGCTTTCTTT
TRBV5-6	.	many	TRBJ2-2	CASSFLSSAQDMITGELFF	TGTGCCAGCAGCTTTTTGTCTTCGGCACAGGACATGATCACCGGGGAGCTGTTTTTT
TRBV30	TRBD1	few	TRBJ1-1	CAWRDRGMSEAFF	TGTGCCTGGCGGGACAGGGGGATGTCTGAAGCTTTCTTT
TRBV6-6	.	medium-sized	TRBJ2-1	CASTRMGSSNEQFF	TGTGCCAGCACCCGCATGGGCAGTAGCAATGAGCAGTTCTTC
TRBV3-1	.	many	TRBJ2-1	CASSQRTTRYNEQFF	TGTGCCAGCAGCCAGAGGACAACCCGTTACAATGAGCAGTTCTTC
TRBV6-5	.	many	TRBJ2-3	CASRFQASTDTQYF	TGTGCCAGCAGGTTCCAGGCTAGCACAGATACGCAGTATTTT
TRBV12-3/TRBV12-4	TRBD2	.	TRBJ2-7	CASSLSSGASYEQYF	TGTGCCAGCAGTTTGTCTAGCGGGGCGTCCTACGAGCAGTACTTC
TRBV7-8	TRBD1	.	TRBJ2-7	CASSPSTGGYEQYF	TGTGCCAGCAGCCCCTCCACAGGGGGCTACGAGCAGTACTTC
TRBV30	.	many	TRBJ2-3	CAWSVWSTDTQYF	TGTGCCTGGAGTGTATGGTCCACAGATACGCAGTATTTT
TRBV2	.	many	TRBJ2-7	CASSATDLTYEQYF	TGTGCCAGCAGTGCGACAGACCTAACCTACGAGCAGTACTTC
TRBV12-3/TRBV12-4	TRBD2	many	TRBJ2-3	CASRTGTSGLTDTQYF	TGTGCCAGCAGAACTGGGACTAGCGGCCTCACAGATACGCAGTATTTT
TRBV7-3	.	many	TRBJ2-1	CASSLMGNEQFF	TGTGCCAGCAGCTTAATGGGTAATGAGCAGTTCTTC